The 15 T cell receptor beta chains below were found in one sample sequenced in a study of blood T cell repertoires in COVID-19. Assay: immunoSEQ multiplex PCR; the TCRdb copy retains only in-frame clones and omits some. The table includes 95,000 to 150,000 clones, 65% to 90% detected once. Sequences were obtained from peripheral blood. The origin of the receptors is a man older than 75 with acute or convalescent COVID-19.

The chain has TRBV7-6 and TRBJ1-2; TRBD1 aligns across 7 bases. CDR1 and CDR2 from the germline V gene are SGHVS and FNYEAQ. There are 15 residues in the CDR3. V lost 2 bases, J lost 4 bases, and 7 bases stayed unmatched. CDR3 sequence: CASSLTQGGPYGYTF. The DNA for the CDR3 is TGTGCCAGCAGCTTAACCCAGGGGGGACCCTATGGCTACACCTTC.

Only one count was recorded for this clone. The chain joins TRBV30 to TRBJ2-4, with 12 nucleotides matching TRBD2. Germline-derived CDR1 and CDR2 are GTSNPN and SVGIG (reference sequence). The V segment lost 5 bases and the J segment 7 bases; nucleotides outside the gene matches: 6. The CDR3 covers 14 residues. Here the CDR3 DNA reads TGTGCCTGGTCGACTAGCGGGAGAACGAACATTCAGTACTTC. It translates to CAWSTSGRTNIQYF.

The V gene is TRBV6-5, the J gene TRBJ2-2; possibly TRBD1 for D (6 bases). Germline CDR1 and CDR2: MNHEY and SVGAGI. V dropped 6 bases and J dropped 6 bases, with 14 bases sitting between them. CDR3 length equals 14 residues. CDR3 residues: CASRLQGSPGELFF. In DNA, the CDR3 is TGTGCCAGCAGACTACAGGGTTCGCCCGGGGAGCTGTTTTTT.

The rearrangement links TRBV20-1 to TRBJ1-1; maybe TRBD1 (6 bases). The CDR3 extends over 17 amino acids. CDR1 is DFQATT, CDR2 SNEGSKA, per germline (reference sequence). V lost 3 bases and J 5 bases, leaving 25 bases between the germline ends. CDR3 nucleotides: TGCAGTGCTAGTTCAGGGGCCTGGGGAGGGAGATCTACTGAAGCTTTCTTT. It encodes CSASSGAWGGRSTEAFF.

The chain links TRBV9 to TRBJ2-5; 7 bases map to TRBD2. Germline CDR1 and CDR2: SGDLS and YYNGEE. The CDR3 length is 16 residues. Trimming at V came to 4 bases and at J to 1 base, leaving 10 bases not matched to a gene. The CDR3 sequence is CASSPLVGGVQETQYF. CDR3 DNA: TGTGCCAGCAGCCCCTTGGTGGGGGGGGTCCAAGAGACCCAGTACTTC.

The chain links TRBV5-1 to TRBJ1-4; TRBD1 agrees at 8 bases. This CDR3 spans 14 amino acids. The V segment lost 4 bases and the J segment 7 bases; nucleotides outside the gene matches: 6. Germline V CDR1 and CDR2: SGHRS, YFSETQ. This chain's CDR3 is CASSTGTGIEKLFF. The CDR3 nucleotides read TGCGCCAGCAGCACCGGGACAGGCATTGAAAAACTGTTTTTT.

The rearrangement joins TRBV11-1 to TRBJ2-5, with D unclear. V lost 1 base to trimming and J lost 4 bases, with 10 bases between them. Germline values: CDR1 SGHAT, CDR2 FQDESV (reference sequence). This CDR3 contains 14 residues. CDR3 nucleotide sequence: TGTGCCAGCAGCTTAGACGGTCATCTAGAGACCCAGTACTTC. This encodes CASSLDGHLETQYF.

Written as DNA, the CDR3 is TGTGCCAGCAGTGAATGGGACAGGGGTACGGATGAGCAGTTCTTC. It encodes CASSEWDRGTDEQFF. The chain carries TRBV6-4 and TRBJ2-1; 10 positions match TRBD1. V was clipped by 3 bases and J by 8 bases; unmatched bases: 7. The CDR3 loop spans 15 amino acids. Per germline, CDR1 MRHNA and CDR2 SNTAGT.

The chain uses TRBV11-3 and TRBJ1-1, with D possibly being TRBD1 (5 bases). Trimming pared 1 base from V and 4 bases from J, leaving 10 bases between. CDR3 length equals 14 residues. Germline V CDR1 and CDR2: SGHNT, YENEEA. In DNA form, the CDR3 reads TGTGCCAGCAGCTTAGTTGTGGGGGGCACTGAAGCTTTCTTT. This sequence encodes CASSLVVGGTEAFF.

The chain uses TRBV6-6 and TRBJ1-5, with 7 positions matching TRBD1. The V and J ends lost 6 bases and 6 bases, in that order; junction bases with no gene match: 5. Germline V gene sequence: CDR1 MNHNY, CDR2 SVGAGI (reference sequence). The CDR3 consists of 13 residues. The CDR3 loop reads CASRDREIQPQHF. CDR3 bases: TGTGCCAGCAGAGACAGGGAAATTCAGCCCCAGCATTTT.

The chain joins TRBV24-1 to TRBJ2-7, with D tentatively TRBD2 (6 bases). Between the trimmed V and J ends, which lost 9 bases and 0 bases, there was a span of 8 bases. The germline V gene encodes CDR1 KGHDR and CDR2 SFDVKD. The CDR3 runs to 12 residues. CDR3: CATAGYSYEQYF. CDR3 bases: TGTGCCACCGCGGGGTACTCCTACGAGCAGTACTTC.

The V and J genes are TRBV4-2 and TRBJ2-2; possible D gene TRBD2, 5 bases. The germline CDR1 and CDR2 sequences are LGHNA and YNFKEQ. The ends were cut back, 0 bases at V and 6 bases at J, with 14 bases in the middle. This CDR3 spans 16 amino acids. The CDR3 sequence is CASSQDETRLAGELFF. In DNA form, the CDR3 reads TGTGCCAGCAGCCAAGATGAAACTAGATTGGCCGGGGAGCTGTTTTTT.

The V gene is TRBV28, the J gene TRBJ1-2; D is ambiguous. Germline V gives CDR1 MDHEN, CDR2 SYDVKM. CDR3 length equals 12 residues. V lost 6 bases and J lost 1, with 6 bases in between. The DNA for the CDR3 is TGTGCCAGCAGCCCAATTAACTATGGCTACACCTTC. Amino acid sequence: CASSPINYGYTF.

V usage is TRBV4-2 and J usage is TRBJ2-1; 9 bases match TRBD2. Germline CDR1 is LGHNA and CDR2 is YNFKEQ. This CDR3 comprises 18 residues. V lost 1 base and J lost 1; bases outside the gene matches: 8. The CDR3 loop reads CASSQGVGLATSYNEQFF. Here the CDR3 DNA reads TGTGCCAGCAGCCAAGGTGTCGGACTAGCGACTTCCTACAATGAGCAGTTCTTC.

The rearrangement links TRBV15 to TRBJ1-4; 8 nucleotides align to TRBD1. Trimming at V came to 3 bases and at J to 10 bases, leaving 10 bases not matched to a gene. Germline V gene lookup returns CDR1 LNHNV and CDR2 YYDKDF (reference sequence). The CDR3 spans 15 residues. The CDR3 DNA reads TGTGCCACCAGCAGGACACGGCAGGGGGCAGGAAAACTGTTTTTT. It codes for CATSRTRQGAGKLFF.